Sequencing of this T cell receptor (beta chain) was carried out in a study of blood T cell repertoires in COVID-19. The V gene end was trimmed by 6 bases and the J gene end by 9 bases; junction bases not matched to a gene: 9. CDR3 length equals 14 residues. Germline values: CDR1 MNHEY, CDR2 SVGAGI. The assay was immunoSEQ multiplex PCR, and TCRdb's table has in-frame clones only and misses some. The data hold approximately 65,000 clones, with about 82% observed a single time. The receptor was derived from a woman aged 40 to 50 with acute COVID-19. Sequencing was performed on PBMCs or T cells enriched from blood (not recorded which). The V and J genes are TRBV6-5 and TRBJ2-1; TRBD1 matches 9 bases. CDR3 nucleotide sequence: TGTGCCAGCAGAAGGGACAGGGCCGGCATTGAGCAGTTCTTC. The encoded protein is CASRRDRAGIEQFF.